This T cell receptor (beta chain) was captured in a study of blood T cell repertoires in COVID-19. Study as a whole: Specimens from acute and convalescent COVID-19 originated in the United States, Italy and Spain. T cells, B-cell-depleted T cells, or PBMCs supplied cDNA or gDNA.

CDR3 length: 18 amino acids. The ends lost 2 bases at V and 2 bases at J; junction bases unmatched: 12. Germline V gene lookup returns CDR1 MNHEY and CDR2 SVGEGT. Authors' analysis steps: By means of reference gene primer amplification, nucleated cell counts were estimated. Using immunoSEQ multiplex PCR, the repertoire was profiled, and TCRdb retains in-frame clones only, with some absent. The DNA was the basis for D and trimming; V, J and clone size are from that table. The sample lists approximately 70,000 clones, over 75% occurring once. This receptor was obtained from a human donor in a cohort sampled during active COVID-19. The specimen was peripheral blood. V gene TRBV6-2 or TRBV6-3 combines with J gene TRBJ1-5; 7 bases line up with TRBD1. CDR3 region: CASSYPRDSPWRNQPQHF. CDR3 nucleotide sequence: TGTGCCAGCAGTTACCCCAGGGACAGCCCTTGGCGCAATCAGCCCCAGCATTTT.